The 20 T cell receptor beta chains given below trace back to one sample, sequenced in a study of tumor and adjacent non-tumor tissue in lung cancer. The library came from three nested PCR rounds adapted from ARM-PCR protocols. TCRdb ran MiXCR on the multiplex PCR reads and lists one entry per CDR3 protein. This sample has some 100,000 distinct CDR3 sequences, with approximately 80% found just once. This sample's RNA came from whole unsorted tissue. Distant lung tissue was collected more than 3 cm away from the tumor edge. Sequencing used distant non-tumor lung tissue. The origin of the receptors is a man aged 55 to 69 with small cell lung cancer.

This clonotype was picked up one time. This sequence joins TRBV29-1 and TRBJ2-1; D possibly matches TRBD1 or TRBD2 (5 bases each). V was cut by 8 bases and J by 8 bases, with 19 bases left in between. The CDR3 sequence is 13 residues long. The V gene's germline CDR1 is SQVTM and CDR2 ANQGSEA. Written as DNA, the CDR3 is TGCAGCCCTGAGGGGCGGGTGAATTATGAGCAGTTCTTC. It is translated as CSPEGRVNYEQFF.

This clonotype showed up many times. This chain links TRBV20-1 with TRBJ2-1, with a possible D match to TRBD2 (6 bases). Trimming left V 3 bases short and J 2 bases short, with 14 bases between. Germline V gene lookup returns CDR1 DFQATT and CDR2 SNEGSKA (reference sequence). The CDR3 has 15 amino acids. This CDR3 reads CSASVGRFTYNEQFF. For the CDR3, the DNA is TGCAGTGCTAGTGTCGGGAGATTCACCTACAATGAGCAGTTCTTC.

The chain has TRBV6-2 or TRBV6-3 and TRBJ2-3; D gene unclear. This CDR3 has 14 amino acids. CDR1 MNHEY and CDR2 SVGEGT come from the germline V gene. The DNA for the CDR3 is TGTGTCATCAGTTACACTTCGCCCACAGATACGCAGTATTTT. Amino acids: CVISYTSPTDTQYF.

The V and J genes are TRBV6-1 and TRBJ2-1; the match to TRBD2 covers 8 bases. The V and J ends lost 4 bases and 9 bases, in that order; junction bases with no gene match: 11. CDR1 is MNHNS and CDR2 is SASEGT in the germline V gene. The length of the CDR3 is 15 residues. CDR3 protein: CASSGLAGLYSEQFF. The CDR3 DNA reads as TGTGCCAGCAGTGGATTAGCGGGACTCTATAGTGAGCAGTTCTTC.

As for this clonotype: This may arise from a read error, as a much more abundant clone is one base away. CDR3 sequence (DNA): TGTGCCAGCCGGGAGGGGGCAGCGGAAGACACCATATATTTT. The encoded protein is CASREGAAEDTIYF. The chain couples TRBV28 to TRBJ1-3; 7 nucleotides agree with TRBD1. Germline CDR1 and CDR2: MDHEN and SYDVKM. With V trimmed by 8 bases and J by 8 bases, 12 bases remained unmatched. The CDR3 is 14 residues long.

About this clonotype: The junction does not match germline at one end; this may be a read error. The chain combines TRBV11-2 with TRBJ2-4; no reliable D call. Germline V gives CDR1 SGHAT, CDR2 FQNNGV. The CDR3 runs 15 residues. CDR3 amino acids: CVSSLGHPAKNIQYF. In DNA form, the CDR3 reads TGTGTCAGCAGCTTGGGCCACCCCGCCAAAAATATTCAGTACTTC.

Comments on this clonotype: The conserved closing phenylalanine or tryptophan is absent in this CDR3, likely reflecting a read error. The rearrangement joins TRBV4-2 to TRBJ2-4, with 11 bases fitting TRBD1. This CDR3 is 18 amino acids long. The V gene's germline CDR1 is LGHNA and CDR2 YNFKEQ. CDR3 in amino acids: CVSSPRGTGGRAKNIQYL. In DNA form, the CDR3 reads TGTGTCAGCAGCCCCCGTGGGACAGGGGGGCGAGCCAAAAACATTCAGTACCTC.

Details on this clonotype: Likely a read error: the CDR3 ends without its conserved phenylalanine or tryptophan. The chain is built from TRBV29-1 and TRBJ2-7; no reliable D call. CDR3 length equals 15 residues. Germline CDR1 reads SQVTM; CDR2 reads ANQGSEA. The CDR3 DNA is TGCAGCATTGAAAACGGACCCCCTGATCTCTACGAGCAGTACATC. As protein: CSIENGPPDLYEQYI.

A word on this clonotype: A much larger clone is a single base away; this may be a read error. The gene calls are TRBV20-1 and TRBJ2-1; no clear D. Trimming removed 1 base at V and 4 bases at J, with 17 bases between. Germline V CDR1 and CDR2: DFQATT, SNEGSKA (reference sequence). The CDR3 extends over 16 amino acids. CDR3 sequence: CSARVLTRPGYNEQFF. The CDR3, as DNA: TGCAGTGCTAGAGTTCTGACTCGCCCGGGTTACAATGAGCAGTTCTTC.

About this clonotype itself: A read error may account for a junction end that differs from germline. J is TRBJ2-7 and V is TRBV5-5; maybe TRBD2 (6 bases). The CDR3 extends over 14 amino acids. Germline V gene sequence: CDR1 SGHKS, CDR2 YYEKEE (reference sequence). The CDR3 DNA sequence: TGTACCAGCAGCTTGGTAGCGGAATCCTACGAGCAATACTTC. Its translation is CTSSLVAESYEQYF.

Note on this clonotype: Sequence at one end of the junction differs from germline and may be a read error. The CDR3 protein is CANSSKNEDVQFF. DNA of the CDR3: TGTGCCAACAGCTCAAAGAATGAGGATGTGCAGTTCTTC. The rearrangement joins TRBV11-3 to TRBJ2-1, with D hard to call. CDR1 is SGHNT and CDR2 is YENEEA in the germline V gene. This CDR3 comprises 13 residues.

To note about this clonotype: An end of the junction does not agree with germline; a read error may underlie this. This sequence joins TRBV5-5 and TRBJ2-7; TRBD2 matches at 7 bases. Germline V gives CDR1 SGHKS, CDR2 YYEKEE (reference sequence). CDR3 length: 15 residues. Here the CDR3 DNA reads TGTGTCAGCAGCTACGGTACTAGCGAGAGGAGCAAGCAGTACTTC. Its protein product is CVSSYGTSERSKQYF.

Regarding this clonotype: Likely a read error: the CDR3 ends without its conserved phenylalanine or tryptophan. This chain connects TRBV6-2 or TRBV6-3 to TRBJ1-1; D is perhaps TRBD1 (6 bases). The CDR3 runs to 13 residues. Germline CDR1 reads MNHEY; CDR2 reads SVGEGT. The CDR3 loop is CASRLDSFTEAFV. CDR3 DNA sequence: TGTGCCAGCAGACTGGACAGCTTCACTGAGGCTTTCGTT.

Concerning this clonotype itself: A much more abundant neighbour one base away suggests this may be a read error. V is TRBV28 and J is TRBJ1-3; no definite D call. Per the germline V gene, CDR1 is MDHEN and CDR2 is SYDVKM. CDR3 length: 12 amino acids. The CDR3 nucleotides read TGTGCCAGCAGAATCCACGGAAAGACCATATATTTT. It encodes CASRIHGKTIYF. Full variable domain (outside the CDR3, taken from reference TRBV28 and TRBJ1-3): DVKVTQSSRYLVKRTGEKVFLECVQDMDHENMFWYRQDPGLGLRLIYFSYDVKMKEKGDIPEGYSVSREKKERFSLILESASTNQTSMYLCASRIHGKTIYFGEGSWLTVV.

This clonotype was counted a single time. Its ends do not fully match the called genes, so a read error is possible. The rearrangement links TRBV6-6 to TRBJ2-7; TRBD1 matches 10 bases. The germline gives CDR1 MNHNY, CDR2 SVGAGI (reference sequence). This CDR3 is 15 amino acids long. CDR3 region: CVSSYFGTGDYEQYF. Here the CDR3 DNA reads TGTGTCAGCAGTTACTTTGGGACAGGGGACTACGAGCAGTACTTC.

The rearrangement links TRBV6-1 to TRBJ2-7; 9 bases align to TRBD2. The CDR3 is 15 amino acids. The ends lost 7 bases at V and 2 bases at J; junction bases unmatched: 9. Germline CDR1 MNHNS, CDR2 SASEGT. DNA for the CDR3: TGTGCCAGCACCCGAGCGGGGGGCAGCACCTACGAGCAGTACTTC. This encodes CASTRAGGSTYEQYF.

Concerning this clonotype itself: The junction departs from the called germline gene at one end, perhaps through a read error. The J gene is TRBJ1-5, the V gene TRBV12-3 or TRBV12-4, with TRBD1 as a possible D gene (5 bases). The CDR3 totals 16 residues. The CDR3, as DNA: TGTGTCAGCAGTTACGGGGCAGGGACTTTCAGCCAGCCCCAGCATTTT. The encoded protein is CVSSYGAGTFSQPQHF.

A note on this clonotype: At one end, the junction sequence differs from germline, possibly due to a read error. CDR3 DNA sequence: TGTGCCTGCAGCCAAGATCAAGGGGATTACGACTACACCTTC. Amino acids: CACSQDQGDYDYTF. This sequence joins TRBV4-2 and TRBJ1-2; D perhaps matches TRBD1 (5 bases). The CDR3 consists of 14 residues. Germline assignment: CDR1 LGHNA and CDR2 YNFKEQ.

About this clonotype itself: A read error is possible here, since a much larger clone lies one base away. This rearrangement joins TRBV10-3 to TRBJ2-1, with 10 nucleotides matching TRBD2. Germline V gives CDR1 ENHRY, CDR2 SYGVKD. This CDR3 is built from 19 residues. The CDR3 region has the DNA TGTGCCATCAGTGAGTCGTTGGCTAGCGGGAGCCGCTCCTACAATGAGGAGTTCTTC. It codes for CAISESLASGSRSYNEEFF.

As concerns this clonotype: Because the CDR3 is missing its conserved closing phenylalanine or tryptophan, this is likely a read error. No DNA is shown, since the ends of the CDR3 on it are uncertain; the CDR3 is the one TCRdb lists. CDR3 residues: CASSLERLALNELFI. The chain uses TRBV11-2 and TRBJ2-1. The CDR3 has 15 amino acids, counting both end residues. Germline loops: CDR1 SGHAT, CDR2 FQNNGV.